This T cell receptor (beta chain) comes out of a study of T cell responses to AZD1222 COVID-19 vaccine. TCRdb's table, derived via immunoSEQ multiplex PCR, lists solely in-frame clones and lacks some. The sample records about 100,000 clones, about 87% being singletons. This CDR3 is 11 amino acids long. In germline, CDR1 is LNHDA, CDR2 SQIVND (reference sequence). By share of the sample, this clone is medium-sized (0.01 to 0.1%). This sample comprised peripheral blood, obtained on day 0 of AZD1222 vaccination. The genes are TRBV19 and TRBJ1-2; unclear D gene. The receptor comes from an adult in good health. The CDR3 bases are TGTGTTGCATGGGGAGACGATGGCTACACCTTC. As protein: CVAWGDDGYTF.